The 9 T cell receptor beta chains in this list originate from one sample, sequenced in a study of blood T cells in healthy people across ages. The second PCR ran about 6 to 11 cycles with a sample-barcoded 5' primer and J-beta primers. In TCRdb, the 5' RACE reads were re-called with MiXCR into one record per CDR3 protein. The repertoire holds about 640,000 distinct CDR3 sequences, approximately 50% seen once, with around 37% in the top ten. Sequenced sample: blood. The receptor source for this set is a man in his sixties in good health.

The V call is TRBV7-2, the J call TRBJ2-1, with 7 positions matching TRBD1. The germline CDR1 and CDR2 sequences are SGHTA and FQGNSA. After removal of 5 bases from V and 8 bases from J, the junction contained 9 bases not matched to a gene. This CDR3 is built from 14 residues. The CDR3: CASSIRTGPDEQFF. The CDR3 DNA follows: TGTGCCAGCAGCATTAGGACAGGTCCTGATGAGCAGTTCTTC.

This sequence joins TRBV29-1 and TRBJ2-5, with TRBD2 matching 9 bases. The CDR3 is 14 residues long. Losses at the gene ends were 4 bases for V and 4 bases for J; bases not matched to a gene: 7. The germline CDR1 and CDR2 sequences are SQVTM and ANQGSEA. The CDR3 here is CSVVMRGGGETQYF. In DNA form, the CDR3 reads TGCAGCGTTGTTATGCGGGGGGGCGGAGAGACCCAGTACTTC.

The table lists this clonotype with a few counts. This chain joins TRBV5-1 and TRBJ1-2, with D perhaps matching TRBD1 (5 bases). The CDR3 covers 15 residues. Trimming removed 2 bases at V and 0 bases at J, with 11 bases between. CDR1 SGHRS and CDR2 YFSETQ come from the germline V gene. In nucleotides, the CDR3 is TGCGCCAGCAGCTTTGGGGCAGGGTCTAACTATGGCTACACCTTC. It yields the protein CASSFGAGSNYGYTF.

The rearrangement links TRBV12-3 or TRBV12-4 to TRBJ2-5, with D tentatively TRBD1 (6 bases). The V and J ends lost 5 bases and 4 bases respectively, with 14 bases between them. The CDR3 length is 14 residues. The CDR3 reads CASSPPADRETQYF. Written as DNA, the CDR3 is TGTGCCAGCAGTCCGCCAGCGGACAGAGAGACCCAGTACTTC.

This chain uses TRBV2 with TRBJ2-7, with D possibly TRBD1 on 6 matching bases. Germline values: CDR1 SNHLY, CDR2 FYNNEI. The CDR3 has 13 amino acids. The V gene lost 2 bases and the J gene lost 7 bases, with 12 bases spanning the gap. The CDR3 DNA sequence: TGTGCCAGCAGTGAATTGAGTAGGGGGGAGCAGTACTTC. Encoded protein: CASSELSRGEQYF.

The genes are TRBV3-1 and TRBJ2-4, with D possibly TRBD2 on 5 matching bases. Deletions cut 4 bases from V and 13 bases from J, with 23 bases between. This CDR3 is 15 amino acids long. The germline V gene encodes CDR1 LGHDT and CDR2 YNNKEL (reference sequence). Here the CDR3 DNA reads TGTGCCAGCAGCCCGAGCAGGCTAGCCTACAATGAGCAGTACTTC. This codes for CASSPSRLAYNEQYF.

The rearrangement uses TRBV28 and TRBJ1-5, with D hard to call. Germline V gene data show CDR1 as MDHEN and CDR2 as SYDVKM. V shed 2 bases and J shed 8 bases, with 10 bases lying between them. The CDR3 consists of 13 residues. The CDR3 here is CASSLHAQKPQHF. CDR3 coding DNA: TGTGCCAGCAGTTTACACGCTCAAAAGCCCCAGCATTTT.

This chain links TRBV25-1 with TRBJ2-5; D may be TRBD2 (6 bases). Germline V gene data show CDR1 as MGHDK and CDR2 as SYGVNS. The CDR3 extends over 14 amino acids. The ends were cut back, 0 bases at V and 5 bases at J, with 10 bases in the middle. The DNA for the CDR3 is TGTGCCAGCAGTGAATACGGGGGTCGGGAGACCCAGTACTTC. Translation gives CASSEYGGRETQYF.

This clonotype was found a few times. The chain combines TRBV6-6 with TRBJ2-6; TRBD1 or TRBD2 may be the D gene (5 bases each). CDR3 length: 16 residues. Germline V lookup: CDR1 MNHNY, CDR2 SVGAGI (reference sequence). The V end was cut by 6 bases, the J end by 0 bases, with 12 bases between. The CDR3 reads CASSPGPISGANVLTF. In DNA form, the CDR3 reads TGTGCCAGCAGCCCGGGACCTATCTCTGGGGCCAACGTCCTGACTTTC.